Listed below are T cell receptor beta chains from one sample, sequenced in a study of CD8 T cells in Susac syndrome. MiXCR was run by TCRdb on the immunoSEQ multiplex PCR reads, yielding one entry per CDR3 protein. The sample has hundreds of thousands of distinct CDR3 sequences; 80% to 95% are singletons. The sample consisted of CD4+ T cells from PBMCs. Every receptor here comes from a human donor with multiple sclerosis. Each CDR3 is given with its conserved first and last residue. Each record gives: J gene, D gene, clone size, V gene, CDR3 protein, CDR3 DNA. The D gene is left open where the match is weak. The size entry is marked missing in some rows and otherwise reads once, few, many or a size class.

J gene: TRBJ1-6; D gene: NA; clone size: NA; V gene: TRBV5-5; CDR3 protein: CASSLDPGGNSPLHF; CDR3 DNA: TGTGCCAGCAGCTTGGATCCGGGGGGGAATTCACCCCTCCACTTT
J gene: TRBJ1-4; D gene: TRBD1; clone size: NA; V gene: TRBV20-1; CDR3 protein: CSARDGTANEKLFF; CDR3 DNA: TGCAGTGCTAGAGATGGGACAGCTAATGAAAAACTGTTTTTT
J gene: TRBJ1-6; D gene: NA; clone size: NA; V gene: TRBV15; CDR3 protein: CATSREGGKGSPLHF; CDR3 DNA: TGTGCCACCAGCAGAGAGGGAGGAAAAGGATCACCCCTCCACTTT
J gene: TRBJ2-7; D gene: NA; clone size: few; V gene: TRBV6-1; CDR3 protein: CASDSLSREQYF; CDR3 DNA: TGTGCCAGCGACAGCCTCTCGAGGGAGCAGTACTTC
J gene: TRBJ2-7; D gene: NA; clone size: once; V gene: TRBV14; CDR3 protein: CASSQVLRTRGEQYF; CDR3 DNA: TGTGCCAGCAGCCAAGTTTTGAGAACCCGGGGCGAGCAGTACTTC
J gene: TRBJ1-1; D gene: NA; clone size: NA; V gene: TRBV15; CDR3 protein: CATSRDHQLGDTEAFF; CDR3 DNA: TGTGCCACCAGCAGAGATCATCAACTTGGGGACACTGAAGCTTTCTTT
J gene: TRBJ2-5; D gene: NA; clone size: NA; V gene: TRBV20-1; CDR3 protein: CSAPQGGGWETQYF; CDR3 DNA: TGCAGTGCTCCCCAAGGGGGGGGGTGGGAGACCCAGTACTTC
J gene: TRBJ2-1; D gene: NA; clone size: NA; V gene: TRBV20-1; CDR3 protein: CRAKVGRNEQFF; CDR3 DNA: TGCAGGGCAAAGGTTGGGCGCAATGAGCAGTTCTTC
J gene: TRBJ2-1; D gene: TRBD2; clone size: NA; V gene: TRBV27; CDR3 protein: CASSLSGLAGGDNEQFF; CDR3 DNA: TGTGCCAGCAGTTTATCGGGACTAGCGGGGGGCGACAATGAGCAGTTCTTC
J gene: TRBJ1-5; D gene: NA; clone size: NA; V gene: TRBV10-1; CDR3 protein: CASSEGARQPQHF; CDR3 DNA: TGCGCCAGCAGTGAGGGGGCCCGTCAGCCCCAGCATTTT
J gene: TRBJ2-4; D gene: TRBD2; clone size: NA; V gene: TRBV9; CDR3 protein: CASSVAGGNIQYF; CDR3 DNA: TGTGCCAGCAGCGTAGCCGGGGGGAACATTCAGTACTTC
J gene: TRBJ2-3; D gene: NA; clone size: NA; V gene: TRBV5-4; CDR3 protein: CASSPRFSRSTDTQYF; CDR3 DNA: TGTGCCAGCAGCCCCCGTTTTAGCAGAAGCACAGATACGCAGTATTTT
J gene: TRBJ2-2; D gene: NA; clone size: NA; V gene: TRBV4-1; CDR3 protein: CASSQERHREDTGELFF; CDR3 DNA: TGCGCCAGCAGCCAAGAGCGGCATAGGGAGGACACCGGGGAGCTGTTTTTT
J gene: TRBJ2-4; D gene: TRBD2; clone size: once; V gene: TRBV10-3; CDR3 protein: CAISESGRAFDIQYF; CDR3 DNA: TGTGCCATCAGTGAGAGCGGGAGGGCCTTTGACATTCAGTACTTC
J gene: TRBJ1-3; D gene: NA; clone size: NA; V gene: TRBV5-1; CDR3 protein: CASSLVGGGNTIYF; CDR3 DNA: TGCGCCAGCAGCTTGGTCGGGGGAGGAAACACCATATATTTT
J gene: TRBJ2-4; D gene: NA; clone size: once; V gene: TRBV3-1; CDR3 protein: CASSQDDLAKNIQYF; CDR3 DNA: TGTGCCAGCAGCCAAGATGATTTAGCCAAAAACATTCAGTACTTC
J gene: TRBJ2-3; D gene: NA; clone size: NA; V gene: TRBV3-1; CDR3 protein: CASSQGIGGSDTQYF; CDR3 DNA: TGTGCCAGCAGCCAGGGGATAGGGGGGTCAGATACGCAGTATTTT
J gene: TRBJ1-2; D gene: TRBD1; clone size: NA; V gene: TRBV6-6; CDR3 protein: CASSDRDNNGYTF; CDR3 DNA: TGTGCCAGCAGTGACAGGGACAACAATGGCTACACCTTC
J gene: TRBJ2-1; D gene: NA; clone size: NA; V gene: TRBV18; CDR3 protein: CASSPGAVRYNEQFF; CDR3 DNA: TGTGCCAGCTCACCAGGGGCTGTGAGGTACAATGAGCAGTTCTTC
J gene: TRBJ2-5; D gene: NA; clone size: few; V gene: TRBV6-1; CDR3 protein: CASRWGKETQYF; CDR3 DNA: TGTGCCAGCAGGTGGGGGAAAGAGACCCAGTACTTC
J gene: TRBJ1-2; D gene: NA; clone size: NA; V gene: TRBV28; CDR3 protein: CASSLGGGAGSYGYTF; CDR3 DNA: TGTGCCAGCAGTTTAGGAGGGGGAGCAGGTAGCTATGGCTACACCTTC
J gene: TRBJ2-1; D gene: NA; clone size: NA; V gene: TRBV18; CDR3 protein: CASSPLPTGTYNEQFF; CDR3 DNA: TGTGCCAGCTCACCCCTCCCGACAGGCACTTACAATGAGCAGTTCTTC
J gene: TRBJ1-1; D gene: NA; clone size: NA; V gene: TRBV30; CDR3 protein: CAWRKGMNTEAFF; CDR3 DNA: TGTGCCTGGAGGAAGGGGATGAACACTGAAGCTTTCTTT
J gene: TRBJ1-3; D gene: NA; clone size: NA; V gene: TRBV29-1; CDR3 protein: CSVATSSGNTIYF; CDR3 DNA: TGCAGCGTCGCCACTTCCTCTGGAAACACCATATATTTT
J gene: TRBJ2-7; D gene: NA; clone size: NA; V gene: TRBV20-1; CDR3 protein: CSASRGPSPREQYF; CDR3 DNA: TGCAGTGCATCCCGGGGACCGTCACCGAGGGAGCAGTACTTC
J gene: TRBJ2-7; D gene: TRBD1; clone size: NA; V gene: TRBV7-9; CDR3 protein: CASSATGTGIYEQYF; CDR3 DNA: TGTGCCAGCAGCGCGACCGGGACAGGGATCTACGAGCAGTACTTC
J gene: TRBJ2-7; D gene: NA; clone size: NA; V gene: TRBV7-2; CDR3 protein: CASSPRTGPSSYEQYF; CDR3 DNA: TGTGCCAGCAGCCCACGCACAGGGCCTAGCTCCTACGAGCAGTACTTC
J gene: TRBJ2-1; D gene: TRBD2; clone size: NA; V gene: TRBV29-1; CDR3 protein: CSVAVAGGGEQFF; CDR3 DNA: TGCAGCGTAGCCGTAGCGGGGGGCGGTGAGCAGTTCTTC
J gene: TRBJ2-7; D gene: NA; clone size: once; V gene: TRBV12-3/TRBV12-4; CDR3 protein: CASSTLTSKYEQYF; CDR3 DNA: TGTGCCAGCAGCACCCTGACTAGTAAGTACGAGCAGTACTTC
J gene: TRBJ2-1; D gene: TRBD2; clone size: NA; V gene: TRBV7-6; CDR3 protein: CASSPSSLAQNEQFF; CDR3 DNA: TGTGCCAGCAGCCCCTCCTCACTAGCGCAGAATGAGCAGTTCTTC
J gene: TRBJ1-1; D gene: NA; clone size: NA; V gene: TRBV29-1; CDR3 protein: CSGHSDKAAEAFF; CDR3 DNA: TGCAGCGGACACTCAGACAAGGCCGCTGAAGCTTTCTTT
J gene: TRBJ2-3; D gene: TRBD2; clone size: NA; V gene: TRBV6-4; CDR3 protein: CASSLSGASSTDTQYF; CDR3 DNA: TGTGCCAGCAGCCTCAGCGGGGCCTCTAGCACAGATACGCAGTATTTT
J gene: TRBJ2-5; D gene: NA; clone size: NA; V gene: TRBV3-1; CDR3 protein: CASSQDRGWETQYF; CDR3 DNA: TGTGCCAGCAGCCAAGACAGGGGTTGGGAGACCCAGTACTTC
J gene: TRBJ2-2; D gene: NA; clone size: NA; V gene: TRBV30; CDR3 protein: CAWSSGRTGELFF; CDR3 DNA: TGTGCCTGGAGTAGCGGTCGAACCGGGGAGCTGTTTTTT
J gene: TRBJ2-3; D gene: TRBD2; clone size: NA; V gene: TRBV7-3; CDR3 protein: CASSLMASGSTDTQYF; CDR3 DNA: TGTGCCAGCAGCTTAATGGCTAGCGGGAGCACAGATACGCAGTATTTT
J gene: TRBJ2-5; D gene: TRBD1; clone size: NA; V gene: TRBV29-1; CDR3 protein: CSVEELFGQGKETQYF; CDR3 DNA: TGCAGCGTTGAAGAGCTCTTCGGACAGGGCAAAGAGACCCAGTACTTC
J gene: TRBJ2-3; D gene: NA; clone size: NA; V gene: TRBV2; CDR3 protein: CASLGSQDTQYF; CDR3 DNA: TGTGCCAGCCTCGGCAGCCAAGATACGCAGTATTTT
J gene: TRBJ2-3; D gene: NA; clone size: NA; V gene: TRBV7-3; CDR3 protein: CASSPRGDSTDTQYF; CDR3 DNA: TGTGCCAGCAGCCCCCGTGGGGACAGCACAGATACGCAGTATTTT
J gene: TRBJ2-2; D gene: TRBD1; clone size: once; V gene: TRBV15; CDR3 protein: CATSRETGAVTGELFF; CDR3 DNA: TGTGCCACCAGCAGAGAAACAGGGGCCGTTACCGGGGAGCTGTTTTTT
J gene: TRBJ2-6; D gene: TRBD2; clone size: once; V gene: TRBV5-4; CDR3 protein: CASSLGAGSGGANVLTF; CDR3 DNA: TGTGCCAGCAGCTTGGGAGCGGGGAGCGGTGGGGCCAACGTCCTGACTTTC
J gene: TRBJ1-2; D gene: NA; clone size: NA; V gene: TRBV28; CDR3 protein: CASSDISNYGYTF; CDR3 DNA: TGTGCCAGCAGTGACATATCTAACTATGGCTACACCTTC
J gene: TRBJ1-1; D gene: TRBD1; clone size: NA; V gene: TRBV5-6; CDR3 protein: CASRAPETGSTEAFF; CDR3 DNA: TGTGCCAGCAGAGCTCCGGAGACAGGGTCCACTGAAGCTTTCTTT
J gene: TRBJ1-2; D gene: NA; clone size: NA; V gene: TRBV9; CDR3 protein: CASSSGHLNYGYTF; CDR3 DNA: TGTGCCAGCAGCTCGGGACATCTTAACTATGGCTACACCTTC